This TCR beta chain derives from a study of radiotherapy plus CTLA-4 blockade in lung cancer. Background on the study: Objective responses were documented in around a sixth of patients, with disease control in about 28%. Study-level results: Expansion of tumor-derived TCR clones was observed in blood after radiotherapy plus ipilimumab. The authors reported that early blood T cell clone dynamics, with interferon-beta, best predicted response.

Germline CDR1 reads SNHLY; CDR2 reads FYNNEI. The CDR3 runs to 11 residues. Generated by immunoSEQ multiplex PCR, the TCRdb table keeps only in-frame clones and is missing some. This sample has 26,000 or so clones, with around three quarters found just once. As to this clone: Its antigen is as yet unknown. The junction departs from the called germline gene at one end, perhaps through a read error.

CTLA-4 blockade using ipilimumab, together with focal radiation, was received by patients with chemo-refractory metastatic non-small-cell lung cancer. V gene TRBV2 combines with J gene TRBJ1-1; D perhaps matches TRBD1 (5 bases). The sequencing here drew on peripheral blood, taken from a patient treated with radiotherapy plus ipilimumab. This sequence was found in a human donor with non-small cell lung cancer that progressed on radiotherapy plus ipilimumab. Written as DNA, the CDR3 is TGTGTCAGCAGCTACTCAGGGGAAGCTTTCTTT. Translated: CVSSYSGEAFF. The full variable domain, with the rest looked up from reference TRBV2 and TRBJ1-1, is EPEVTQTPSHQVTQMGQEVILRCVPISNHLYFYWYRQILGQKVEFLVSFYNNEISEKSEIFDDQFSVERPDGSNFTLKIRSTKLEDSAMYFCVSSYSGEAFFGQGTRLTVV.